A selection of T cell receptor beta chains follows, all from one sample in a study of shared clonotypes between healthy human individuals. Assay used: immunoSEQ multiplex PCR; TCRdb lists only in-frame clones, some missing. This sample has about 700,000 clones; 92% occur once, and the top ten carry roughly 24%. The sequenced sample was naive CD8+ T cells sorted from blood. The receptors originated from a man aged 25-45 years in good health. Each CDR3 is given with its conserved first and last residue. A D gene is named only where the DNA matches it firmly. Expanded clones get a size class; other rows say once, few or many, or leave the size out.

v_gene,d_gene,j_gene,abundance,CDR3nt,CDR3aa
TRBV10-1,-,TRBJ2-2,-,TGCGCCAGCAGCCAAGTCACACCTCCCGGGGAGCTGTTTTTT,CASSQVTPPGELFF
TRBV10-3,TRBD1,TRBJ2-3,-,TGTGCCATCAGTGAGCCAGCACAGGGGTCAAGCACAGATACGCAGTATTTT,CAISEPAQGSSTDTQYF
TRBV5-4,-,TRBJ2-3,-,TGTGCCAGCAGGAATGCAGGCACAGATACGCAGTATTTT,CASRNAGTDTQYF
TRBV11-2,TRBD1,TRBJ2-2,-,TGTGCCAGCAGCCGACAGGGCCACACCGGGGAGCTGTTTTTT,CASSRQGHTGELFF
TRBV5-4,-,TRBJ2-1,-,TGTGCCAGCAGCTTAGGGGAGAGGGTATATGAGCAGTTCTTC,CASSLGERVYEQFF
TRBV18,-,TRBJ2-4,-,TGTGCCAGCTCACCACCAGCGGACTCCAAAAACATTCAGTACTTC,CASSPPADSKNIQYF
TRBV7-8,TRBD1,TRBJ1-3,-,TGTGCCAGCAGCTTACCCCGGACAGGGGACTCTGGAAACACCATATATTTT,CASSLPRTGDSGNTIYF
TRBV7-9,TRBD2,TRBJ2-1,-,TGTGCCAGCAGCCACCTACTAGCGGGAGGGCCGGGTGAGCAGTTCTTC,CASSHLLAGGPGEQFF
TRBV9,TRBD2,TRBJ2-1,-,TGTGCCAGCAGCCTTGAGGGTAGCGGGAGGGGGTCCTACAATGAGCAGTTCTTC,CASSLEGSGRGSYNEQFF
TRBV5-6,-,TRBJ2-1,-,TGTGCCAGCAGCTCGATACTCGGTGAGCAGTTCTTC,CASSSILGEQFF
TRBV7-8,TRBD1,TRBJ2-7,-,TGTGCCAGCAGAGGACGGGACAGGGATTACGAGCAGTACTTC,CASRGRDRDYEQYF
TRBV5-6,TRBD2,TRBJ2-7,-,TGTGCCAGCAGCTTGGGGGCGGGGGTTCCCTCCTACGAGCAGTACTTC,CASSLGAGVPSYEQYF
TRBV27,-,TRBJ1-2,-,TGTGCCAGCAGTTTATCCCCAGCGGGCAACTATGGCTACACCTTC,CASSLSPAGNYGYTF
TRBV4-1,TRBD2,TRBJ2-1,once,TGCGCCAGCAGCCAAGTGGGCTCGGGTCGCTTGGGGGGAGGGCCCGAGGGCAATGAGCAGTTCTTC,CASSQVGSGRLGGGPEGNEQFF
TRBV28,-,TRBJ2-7,once,TGTGCCAGCAGTAACCGGGACCAACCCCCCTACGAGCAGTACTTC,CASSNRDQPPYEQYF
TRBV15,TRBD1,TRBJ2-6,-,TGTGCCACCAGCAGGGACAGGGCCGGGGCCAACGTCCTGACTTTC,CATSRDRAGANVLTF
TRBV4-1,TRBD1,TRBJ1-2,-,TGCGCCAGCAGCCAAGTAGGTGGGACAGGGGCCTATGGCTACACCTTC,CASSQVGGTGAYGYTF
TRBV11-3,-,TRBJ2-3,-,TGTGCCAGCAGCTTAAACCAAGATACGCAGTATTTT,CASSLNQDTQYF
TRBV11-2,-,TRBJ1-1,-,TGTGCCAGCAGCTTAGATCCCAACACAGACACCGAAGCTTTCTTT,CASSLDPNTDTEAFF
TRBV9,-,TRBJ2-7,-,TGTGCCAGCAGCCAGTATGAGGGGCCCTACGAGCAGTACTTC,CASSQYEGPYEQYF
TRBV27,-,TRBJ2-7,-,TGTGCCAGCAGAGGGAGATGGTACGAGCAGTACTTC,CASRGRWYEQYF
TRBV11-3,-,TRBJ2-3,-,TGTGCCAGCAGCCAGCCGGACACAGATACGCAGTATTTT,CASSQPDTDTQYF
TRBV7-9,-,TRBJ2-3,-,TGTGCCAGCAGCTTAGAGGCCCGGGCCCGGGGCACAGATACGCAGTATTTT,CASSLEARARGTDTQYF
TRBV4-1,-,TRBJ2-7,-,TGCGCCAGCAGCCAAGATCCTAGCGATAGCTCCTACGAGCAGTACTTC,CASSQDPSDSSYEQYF
TRBV27,-,TRBJ2-7,-,TGTGCCAGCAGTTCTCGGCCCACCTACGAGCAGTACTTC,CASSSRPTYEQYF
TRBV3-2,-,TRBJ1-3,-,TGTGCCAGCAGCCGCTTCCGGCAGTTT,CASSRFRQF
TRBV5-8,-,TRBJ2-7,-,TGTGCCAGCAGCCTAATCCCCGACAACTACGAGCAGTACTTC,CASSLIPDNYEQYF
TRBV5-1,-,TRBJ2-2,-,TGCGCCAGCAGTGGAGACGGGGAGCTGTTTTTT,CASSGDGELFF
TRBV28,TRBD1,TRBJ2-7,-,TGTGCCAGCAGTACGGGACAGAGACCCTACGAGCAGTACTTC,CASSTGQRPYEQYF
TRBV27,TRBD2,TRBJ2-3,-,TGTGCCAGCAGTTTAATAGGCGGGAGAGCTACAGATACGCAGTATTTT,CASSLIGGRATDTQYF
TRBV7-9,-,TRBJ2-1,few,TGTGCCAGCAGCTTAGACGGGAGCTCCTACAATGAGCAGTTCTTC,CASSLDGSSYNEQFF
TRBV4-1,-,TRBJ2-7,-,TGCGCCAGCAGCCAAGATGCGACGGAACTCCCCTACGAGCAGTACTTC,CASSQDATELPYEQYF
TRBV27,TRBD2,TRBJ2-7,-,TGTGCCAGCAGTTTCGGACTAGCGGGGACCTACGAGCAGTACTTC,CASSFGLAGTYEQYF
TRBV27,-,TRBJ2-7,-,TGTGCCAGCAGTTTATCTACGGGGCAACTCTCCTACGAGCAGTACTTC,CASSLSTGQLSYEQYF
TRBV4-1,-,TRBJ1-1,-,TGCGCCAGCAGCCAAGAAGGCGCTCCTGAAGCTTTCTTT,CASSQEGAPEAFF
TRBV28,TRBD2,TRBJ2-1,-,TGTGCCAGCAGTTTAGGCCTAGCGGGGAATGAGCAGTTCTTC,CASSLGLAGNEQFF
TRBV28,-,TRBJ2-3,-,TGTGCCAGCAGTCCTCCCCCGCAGGGGCCACTTGATAACACAGATACGCAGTATTTT,CASSPPPQGPLDNTDTQYF
TRBV5-4,TRBD2,TRBJ2-7,-,TGTGCCAGCCGACTAGCGGGGACCACCTACGAGCAGTACTTC,CASRLAGTTYEQYF
TRBV29-1,-,TRBJ1-2,-,TGCAGCGTTGTTTCGGACAGCAAATATCACACCTTC,CSVVSDSKYHTF
TRBV4-1,-,TRBJ2-3,once,TGCGCCAGCAACCAAAAGCCCAGCTATCTCACAGATACGCAGTATTTT,CASNQKPSYLTDTQYF